This T cell receptor beta chain came from a study of blood T cell repertoires in COVID-19. CDR1 is LNHDA, CDR2 SQIVND, per germline (reference sequence). The ends lost 4 bases at V and 3 bases at J; junction bases unmatched: 9. There are 17 residues in the CDR3. Per the original data handling: Quantification of nucleated cells was approximated via reference gene primer amplification. The repertoire was sequenced with immunoSEQ multiplex PCR; TCRdb's copy has only in-frame clones and lacks some. Clone size and the V and J calls come from that table; the DNA yielded D and trimming. The repertoire holds some 60,000 clones, with more than 75% as singletons.

The receptor comes from a human donor in a cohort sampled during active COVID-19. V and J are TRBV19 and TRBJ2-3, with TRBD2 identical over 11 bases. The sequencing input was peripheral blood. The CDR3 loop is CASSSLTSGSLTDTQYF. The CDR3 DNA sequence: TGTGCCAGTAGTAGCCTTACTAGCGGGAGTTTGACAGATACGCAGTATTTT.